One T cell receptor (beta chain) is described in this entry. The sample comes from a study of blood T cell repertoires in COVID-19. Across the whole study: The United States, Italy and Spain were the sources of the acute and convalescent COVID-19 samples.

Per the study methods: Estimation of nucleated cell counts was performed using reference gene primer amplification. The assay was immunoSEQ multiplex PCR, and TCRdb's table has in-frame clones only and misses some. V and J calls plus clone size are reproduced from that table; the DNA served to infer D and trimming. The top ten clones hold 0.75% to 1% of a sample with under 300,000 clones, 88% of them seen once. Individuals aged roughly 18 to 95 years were recruited from 24 US areas. Each participant's cohort was designated according to participant-reported clinical history. The CDR3 covers 16 residues. With 2 bases clipped from V and 3 bases from J, the junction kept 9 bases outside the gene matches. Looked up from germline, CDR1 is MGHRA and CDR2 is YSYEKL.

The sequence came from a woman aged 25 to 39 who had recovered from COVID-19. The sample taken for sequencing was PBMCs or T cells enriched from blood (not recorded which). This chain connects TRBV4-1 to TRBJ1-2; 7 bases match TRBD1. CDR3 in amino acids: CASSQPTGIPYYGYTF. The CDR3 DNA sequence: TGCGCCAGCAGCCAACCGACAGGGATCCCCTACTATGGCTACACCTTC.